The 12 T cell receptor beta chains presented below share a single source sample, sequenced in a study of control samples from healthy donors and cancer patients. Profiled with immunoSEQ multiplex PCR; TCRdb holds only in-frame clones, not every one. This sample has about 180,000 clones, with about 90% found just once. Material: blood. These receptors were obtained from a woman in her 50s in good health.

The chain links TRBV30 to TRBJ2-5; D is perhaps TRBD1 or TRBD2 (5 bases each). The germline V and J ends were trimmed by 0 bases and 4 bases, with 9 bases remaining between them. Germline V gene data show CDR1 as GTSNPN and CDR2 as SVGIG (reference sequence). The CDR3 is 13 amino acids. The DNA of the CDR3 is TGTGCCTGGAGTGTACAGGACTCAGAGACCCAGTACTTC. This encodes CAWSVQDSETQYF.

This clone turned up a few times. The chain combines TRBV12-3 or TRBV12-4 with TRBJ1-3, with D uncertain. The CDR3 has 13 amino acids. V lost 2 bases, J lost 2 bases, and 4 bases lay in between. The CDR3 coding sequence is TGTGCCAGCAGTTTAAATCCTGGAAACACCATATATTTT. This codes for CASSLNPGNTIYF.

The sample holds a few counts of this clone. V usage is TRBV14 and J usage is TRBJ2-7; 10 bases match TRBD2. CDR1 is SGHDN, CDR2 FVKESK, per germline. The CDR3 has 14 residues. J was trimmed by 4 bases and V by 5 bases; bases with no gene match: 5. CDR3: CASSYMGLAYEQYF. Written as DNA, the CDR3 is TGTGCCAGCAGCTATATGGGACTAGCGTACGAGCAGTACTTC.

In DNA, the CDR3 is TGCAGTGCTGTGGGTCCCTACGAGCAGTACTTC. Translation: CSAVGPYEQYF. V gene TRBV20-1 combines with J gene TRBJ2-7; D gene ambiguous. The germline V gene encodes CDR1 DFQATT and CDR2 SNEGSKA (reference sequence). The CDR3 covers 11 residues. Trimming took off 5 bases at V and 2 bases at J, with 7 bases between the two ends.

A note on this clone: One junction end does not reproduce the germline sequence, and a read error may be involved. The CDR3 reads CASSIGGAYNGQFF. The CDR3 nucleotides are TGTGCCAGTAGTATCGGCGGGGCCTACAATGGGCAGTTCTTC. The rearrangement uses TRBV19 and TRBJ2-1; a weak D match, TRBD2 (6 bases). The germline V gene has CDR1 LNHDA and CDR2 SQIVND (reference sequence). The CDR3 has 14 amino acids.

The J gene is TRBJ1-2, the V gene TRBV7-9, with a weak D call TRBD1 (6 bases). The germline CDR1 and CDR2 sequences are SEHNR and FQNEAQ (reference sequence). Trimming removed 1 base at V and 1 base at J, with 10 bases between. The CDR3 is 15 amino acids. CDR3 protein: CASSLGGTLNYGYTF. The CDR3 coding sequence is TGTGCCAGCAGCTTAGGTGGGACACTTAACTATGGCTACACCTTC.

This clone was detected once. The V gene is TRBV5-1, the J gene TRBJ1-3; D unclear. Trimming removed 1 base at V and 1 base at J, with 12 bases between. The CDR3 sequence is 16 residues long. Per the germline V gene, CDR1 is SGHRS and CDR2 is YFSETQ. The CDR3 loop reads CASSLSMLGSGNTIYF. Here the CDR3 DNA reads TGCGCCAGCAGCTTGTCTATGCTCGGGTCTGGAAACACCATATATTTT.

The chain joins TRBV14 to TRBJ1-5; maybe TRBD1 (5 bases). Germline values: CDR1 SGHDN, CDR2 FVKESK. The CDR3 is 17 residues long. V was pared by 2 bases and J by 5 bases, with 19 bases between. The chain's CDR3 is CASSQPTGGRVHQPQHF. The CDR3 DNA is TGTGCCAGCAGCCAACCTACGGGGGGGAGAGTCCATCAGCCCCAGCATTTT.

The CDR3 here is CASSVVHSGANVLTF. The CDR3 DNA sequence: TGTGCCAGCAGCGTAGTTCACTCTGGGGCCAACGTCCTGACTTTC. The genes are TRBV9 and TRBJ2-6; D gene ambiguous. This CDR3 is 15 amino acids long. The germline CDR1 and CDR2 sequences are SGDLS and YYNGEE. V was pared by 0 bases and J by 0 bases, with 4 bases between.

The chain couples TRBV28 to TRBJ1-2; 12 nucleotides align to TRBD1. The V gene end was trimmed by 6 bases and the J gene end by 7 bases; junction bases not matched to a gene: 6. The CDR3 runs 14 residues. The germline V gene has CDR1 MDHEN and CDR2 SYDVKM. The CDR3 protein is CASSPEGQGAGYTF. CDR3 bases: TGTGCCAGCAGCCCAGAGGGACAGGGGGCTGGCTACACCTTC.

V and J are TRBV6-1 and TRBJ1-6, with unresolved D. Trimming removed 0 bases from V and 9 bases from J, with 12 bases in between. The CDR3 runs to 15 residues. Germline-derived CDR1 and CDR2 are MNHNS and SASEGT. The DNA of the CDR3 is TGTGCCAGCAGTGAAGCTGGCAGGACTGGTTCACCCCTCCACTTT. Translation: CASSEAGRTGSPLHF.

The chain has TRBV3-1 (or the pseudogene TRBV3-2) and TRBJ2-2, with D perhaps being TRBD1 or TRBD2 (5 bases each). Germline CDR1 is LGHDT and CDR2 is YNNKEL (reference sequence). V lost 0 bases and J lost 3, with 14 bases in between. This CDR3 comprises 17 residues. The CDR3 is CASSQEEWQGDTGELFF. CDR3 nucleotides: TGTGCCAGCAGCCAAGAAGAGTGGCAGGGAGACACCGGGGAGCTGTTTTTT.